The 10 T cell receptor beta chains below come from one sample, sequenced in a study of T-cell reconstitution after alpha-beta-depleted transplantation in children. The library targeted TCRbeta and was prepared with unique molecular identifiers. TCRdb fed the PCR reads into MiXCR, producing one record per CDR3 protein. The sample holds roughly 250,000 distinct CDR3 sequences, 6.5% to 10% seen once. The specimen comprised PBMCs, mostly from graft donor cells, sampled 180 days after TCRalphabeta/CD19-depleted stem cell transplant. These receptors were obtained from a male patient aged 10 to 17 who had a stem cell transplant for acute lymphoblastic leukemia, so the T cells may come from the graft donor.

This clonotype has only a few counts. The CDR3 region is CASSALDRATNTGELFF. The CDR3 nucleotides read TGTGCCAGCAGCGCATTGGACAGGGCAACGAACACCGGGGAGCTGTTTTTT. V is TRBV11-2 and J is TRBJ2-2; 8 bases are a match to TRBD1. The CDR3 runs 17 residues. After removal of 5 bases from V and 0 bases from J, the junction contained 8 bases not matched to a gene. In germline, CDR1 is SGHAT, CDR2 FQNNGV.

This clonotype was observed at least ten times. This sequence joins TRBV6-5 and TRBJ2-1; 7 nucleotides align to TRBD2. Germline V gene lookup returns CDR1 MNHEY and CDR2 SVGAGI. The CDR3 covers 17 residues. V lost 0 bases, J lost 5 bases, and 10 bases stayed unmatched. This CDR3 reads CASSYSKSGRRNNEQFF. As DNA, the CDR3 is TGTGCCAGCAGTTACTCGAAATCCGGGAGGCGGAACAATGAGCAGTTCTTC.

This clonotype came up many times. V is TRBV7-2 and J is TRBJ2-1; D is unclear. The length of the CDR3 is 12 residues. In germline, CDR1 is SGHTA, CDR2 FQGNSA. Trimming took 5 bases from V and 11 from J, leaving 13 bases between them. The CDR3 spells CASSQNSEKQFF. The CDR3 DNA sequence: TGTGCCAGCAGCCAGAATTCCGAGAAGCAGTTCTTC.

This clonotype was detected ten times or more. V and J are TRBV29-1 and TRBJ2-4, with D perhaps TRBD2 (6 bases). Germline CDR1 is SQVTM and CDR2 is ANQGSEA. The CDR3 has 16 residues. V lost 4 bases to trimming and J lost 0 bases, with 16 bases between them. The CDR3 here is CSVGGVSRIAKNIQYF. The CDR3 DNA sequence: TGCAGCGTTGGGGGGGTCAGCAGAATAGCCAAAAACATTCAGTACTTC.

Comment on this clonotype: This sequence may be a read error, since a much larger clone differs from it by one base. CDR3 DNA: TGTGCCAGCAGCTTAGGTCATAACACAGATACGCAGCATTTT. Protein product: CASSLGHNTDTQHF. The chain uses TRBV7-9 and TRBJ2-3; D uncertain. With the DNA end fitting TRBJ1-5 better, the J assignment may be wrong. Germline lookup yields CDR1 SEHNR and CDR2 FQNEAQ (reference sequence). The CDR3 is 14 residues long.

As for this clonotype: This may stem from a read error, because a much larger clone lies one nucleotide away. V gene TRBV5-6 combines with J gene TRBJ2-7, with 9 bases aligning to TRBD1. CDR1 is SGHDT, CDR2 YYEEEE, per germline. This CDR3 spans 13 amino acids. Trimming took 3 bases from V and 6 from J; bases not matched to a gene: 4. CDR3 region: CASSSGTGIEQYF. In DNA form, the CDR3 reads TGTGCCAGCAGCTCGGGGACAGGGATCGAGCAGTACTTC.

This clonotype was observed at least ten times. The CDR3 bases are TGCGCCAGCAGCTTGGGGCAAAGACAGGGTCTTAACGAGCAGTACTTC. The encoded protein is CASSLGQRQGLNEQYF. This sequence joins TRBV5-1 and TRBJ2-7, with 7 bases identical to TRBD1. This CDR3 region has 16 residues. Trimming removed 0 bases from V and 5 bases from J; junction bases left unmatched: 11. Germline V gene sequence: CDR1 SGHRS, CDR2 YFSETQ.

This clonotype was seen repeatedly, ten times or more. The chain joins TRBV7-8 to TRBJ2-3, with 7 positions matching TRBD2. CDR3 length: 15 residues. Germline V gene data show CDR1 as SGHVS and CDR2 as FQNEAQ. The V segment lost 5 bases and the J segment 2 bases; nucleotides outside the gene matches: 7. CDR3 protein: CASSPLAIHTDTQYF. As DNA, the CDR3 is TGTGCCAGCAGCCCACTAGCGATACACACAGATACGCAGTATTTT.

This clonotype was detected ten times or more. The chain links TRBV12-3 or TRBV12-4 to TRBJ2-5, with TRBD2 identical over 11 bases. The ends lost 5 bases at V and 4 bases at J; junction bases unmatched: 0. The CDR3 spans 13 residues. The DNA for the CDR3 is TGTGCCAGCAGTGGACTAGCGGGAGAGACCCAGTACTTC. Amino acids: CASSGLAGETQYF.

This clonotype was counted many times. CDR3 protein: CASSGGVPYEQYF. CDR3 coding DNA: TGTGCCTCCTCGGGGGGGGTCCCCTACGAGCAGTACTTC. This chain connects TRBV10-3 to TRBJ2-7, with 8 bases aligning to TRBD2. The junction had 8 bases not matched to a gene; V was cut back by 11 bases and J by 2 bases. The germline CDR1 and CDR2 sequences are ENHRY and SYGVKD. CDR3 size: 13 residues.